Shown below are 20 T cell receptor beta chains from a single sample sequenced in a study of T cells in Graves' hyperthyroidism and ophthalmopathy (dated by TCRdb to the late 2010s). The method was multiplex PCR. TCRdb shows the sequencer as Illumina HiSeq 2000. The TCR beta CDR3 regions were amplified from RNA transcripts. For the first round of RT-PCR on the TCR CDR3, the HTBI primer set was used together with the Qiagen OneStep RT-PCR kit. TCRdb trimmed public reads at Q25 via fastp, called clones via MiXCR and kept in-frame beta chains. Rows are combined by CDR3 protein, so each entry shows the most common genes and DNA. Present in this sample are hundreds of thousands of distinct CDR3 sequences, 14% of which were seen just once. Of the sample, approximately 10% falls within the top ten clones. The sample taken for sequencing was blood. These receptors were obtained from a woman aged 18-29 years with Graves' hyperthyroidism.

This clonotype has just a few counts. The rearrangement uses TRBV28 and TRBJ2-3, with 9 bases identical to TRBD1. This CDR3 has 16 residues. The trim removed 2 bases at V and 2 bases at J, leaving 5 bases unmatched. The V gene's germline CDR1 is MDHEN and CDR2 SYDVKM. The CDR3 protein is CASSLSGTGYTDTQYF. The CDR3 DNA reads TGTGCCAGCAGTTTAAGTGGGACAGGGTACACAGATACGCAGTATTTT.

This clonotype occurred many times. The chain is built from TRBV11-2 and TRBJ1-4; D possibly corresponds to TRBD1 (6 bases). The CDR3 runs 13 residues. The germline V gene encodes CDR1 SGHAT and CDR2 FQNNGV. V was pared by 5 bases and J by 8 bases, with 12 bases between. The CDR3 DNA reads TGTGCCAGCAGCGCGGGACAACGCGAAAAACTGTTTTTT. It specifies CASSAGQREKLFF.

The chain uses TRBV19 and TRBJ2-7; D ambiguous. The length of the CDR3 is 13 residues. V was trimmed by 2 bases and J by 3 bases, leaving 8 bases between them. In germline, CDR1 is LNHDA, CDR2 SQIVND (reference sequence). This CDR3 reads CASSIKGGYEQYF. CDR3 in DNA: TGTGCCAGTAGTATAAAGGGCGGCTACGAGCAGTACTTC.

This chain uses TRBV29-1 with TRBJ2-1, with 7 bases aligning to TRBD2. The germline V gene has CDR1 SQVTM and CDR2 ANQGSEA. Trimming took 6 bases from V and 2 from J; bases not matched to a gene: 10. The CDR3 is 15 residues long. The CDR3 sequence is CSVLPLARTYNEQFF. CDR3 nucleotides: TGCAGCGTCCTACCACTAGCGCGGACCTACAATGAGCAGTTCTTC.

This clonotype was detected once. A much more abundant neighbour one base away suggests this may be a read error. DNA of the CDR3: TGCAGTGCTGGGGCTGGACAGGGCCTCATGAACACTGAAGCTTTCTTT. Its translation is CSAGAGQGLMNTEAFF. The rearrangement links TRBV20-1 to TRBJ1-1; 8 bases are a match to TRBD1. Germline CDR1 DFQATT, CDR2 SNEGSKA (reference sequence). The CDR3 has 16 residues. The V and J ends lost 5 bases and 0 bases, in that order; junction bases with no gene match: 11.

V is TRBV3-1 and J is TRBJ2-1; the match to TRBD2 covers 10 bases. The trim removed 1 base at V and 9 bases at J, leaving 6 bases unmatched. Germline V gene data show CDR1 as LGHDT and CDR2 as YNNKEL (reference sequence). The CDR3 totals 15 residues. CDR3 bases: TGTGCCAGCAGCCAAGGGCTAGCGGGAGCAAGTGAGCAGTTCTTC. Encoded protein: CASSQGLAGASEQFF.

This clonotype has a count of ten or more. CDR3: CASSLSSSGYNEQFF. The CDR3 DNA reads as TGTGCCAGCAGCTTATCGTCTAGCGGGTACAATGAGCAGTTCTTC. The gene calls are TRBV7-2 and TRBJ2-1; 8 nucleotides line up with TRBD2. V shed 2 bases and J 4 bases; nucleotides not matched to a gene: 4. The CDR3 is 15 amino acids. CDR1 is SGHTA, CDR2 FQGNSA, per germline.

This clonotype was picked up many times. The chain carries TRBV6-2 or TRBV6-3 and TRBJ2-1, with 9 positions matching TRBD2. The CDR3 is 16 residues long. The germline CDR1 and CDR2 sequences are MNHEY and SVGEGT. Trimming cost V 5 bases and J 9 bases; bases outside gene matches: 14. CDR3 protein: CASSDIAGARGGEQFF. DNA for the CDR3: TGTGCCAGCAGTGATATAGCGGGAGCCCGCGGGGGTGAGCAGTTCTTC.

This clonotype has at least ten counts. The CDR3 DNA follows: TGTGCCAGCAGCTTAGGGGACAACACCTACGAGCAGTACTTC. Translated, it gives CASSLGDNTYEQYF. V usage is TRBV7-8 and J usage is TRBJ2-7; a possible D gene is TRBD1 (6 bases). This CDR3 is built from 14 residues. Germline loops: CDR1 SGHVS, CDR2 FQNEAQ. The germline V and J ends were trimmed by 1 base and 2 bases, with 9 bases remaining between them.

This sequence joins TRBV5-6 and TRBJ2-7; the D is unclear. The V end was cut by 7 bases, the J end by 3 bases, with 17 bases between. CDR3 length: 14 residues. Germline V gives CDR1 SGHDT, CDR2 YYEEEE. The CDR3 loop reads CASHHRQNHYEQYF. The CDR3 DNA reads TGTGCCAGCCACCATAGGCAGAACCACTACGAGCAGTACTTC.

This clonotype was seen a few times. The rearrangement links TRBV29-1 to TRBJ1-2; 8 nucleotides align to TRBD1. This CDR3 is 16 amino acids long. Unmatched junction bases numbered 9, after V lost 3 bases and J lost 0 bases. Germline assignment: CDR1 SQVTM and CDR2 ANQGSEA. The CDR3, as DNA: TGCAGCGTTGACTCAAGGACAGGGCTTTCTAACTATGGCTACACCTTC. Protein sequence: CSVDSRTGLSNYGYTF.

CDR3 sequence reads: CASRTGQGVTGELFF. The CDR3, as DNA: TGTGCCAGCAGAACCGGACAGGGGGTGACCGGGGAGCTGTTTTTT. This rearrangement joins TRBV27 to TRBJ2-2; 10 positions match TRBD1. The CDR3 extends over 15 amino acids. J lost 5 bases, V lost 6 bases, and 6 bases had no gene match. Germline V CDR1 and CDR2: MNHEY, SMNVEV (reference sequence).

This clonotype occurred many times. This chain joins TRBV6-1 and TRBJ1-3; D perhaps matches TRBD1 (5 bases). Germline V gene sequence: CDR1 MNHNS, CDR2 SASEGT. Trimming left V 6 bases short and J 4 bases short, with 19 bases between. CDR3 length equals 16 residues. The CDR3 DNA reads TGTGCCAGCAGAGGGGTAGTAGGGACGGAAGGAAACACCATATATTTT. Its protein product is CASRGVVGTEGNTIYF.

This clonotype was seen a single time. The chain combines TRBV20-1 with TRBJ1-1; the D is unclear. The CDR3 is 13 residues long. Trimming removed 3 bases at V and 0 bases at J, with 8 bases between. Germline V gives CDR1 DFQATT, CDR2 SNEGSKA (reference sequence). CDR3 in DNA: TGCAGTGCTAGGACCGGTATGAACACTGAAGCTTTCTTT. Translated: CSARTGMNTEAFF.

This clonotype appeared many times. The rearrangement links TRBV2 to TRBJ2-5; D is undetermined. Per the germline V gene, CDR1 is SNHLY and CDR2 is FYNNEI. This CDR3 is built from 11 residues. The V end was cut by 6 bases, the J end by 6 bases, with 8 bases between. The DNA for the CDR3 is TGTGCCAGCAGGCTTGAAAAGACCCAGTACTTC. It translates to CASRLEKTQYF.

This clonotype was counted at least ten times. This chain uses TRBV9 with TRBJ2-7; no definite D call. The CDR3 covers 15 residues. The V end lost 4 bases, the J end lost 3 bases, and 17 bases lay between the germline ends. Germline V gives CDR1 SGDLS, CDR2 YYNGEE. In nucleotides, the CDR3 is TGTGCCAGCAGCCTCGATCAGTACAGCAACTACGAGCAGTACTTC. Amino acid sequence: CASSLDQYSNYEQYF. The entire variable domain, with the rest obtained from reference TRBV9 and TRBJ2-7, is as follows: DSGVTQTPKHLITATGQRVTLRCSPRSGDLSVYWYQQSLDQGLQFLIQYYNGEERAKGNILERFSAQQFPDLHSELNLSSLELGDSALYFCASSLDQYSNYEQYFGPGTRLTVT.

The chain recombines TRBV18 with TRBJ1-4; D uncertain. Trimming took 3 bases from V and 8 from J, leaving 7 bases between them. This CDR3 is built from 12 residues. Germline CDR1 is KGHSH and CDR2 is LQKENI. CDR3 coding DNA: TGTGCCAGCTCACCGGCCCCGGAAAAACTGTTTTTT. It specifies CASSPAPEKLFF.

This clonotype was recorded many times. The chain combines TRBV15 with TRBJ1-1, with a possible D match to TRBD1 (5 bases). The V and J ends lost 7 bases and 5 bases respectively, with 14 bases between them. This CDR3 contains 13 residues. The germline gives CDR1 LNHNV, CDR2 YYDKDF (reference sequence). CDR3 DNA sequence: TGTGCCACCACCCGGGGGACGGGAACTGAAGCTTTCTTT. Translated: CATTRGTGTEAFF.

This clonotype was seen more than once but under ten times. The chain combines TRBV4-3 with TRBJ2-2, with 7 nucleotides matching TRBD2. V trimming: 0 bases; J trimming: 2 bases; junction bases outside the gene matches: 6. The CDR3 is 17 amino acids. CDR1 LGHNA and CDR2 YSLEER come from the germline V gene. The CDR3 DNA follows: TGCGCCAGCAGCCAAGATGGGGGGGAGGGTAACACCGGGGAGCTGTTTTTT. Translating gives CASSQDGGEGNTGELFF.

V and J are TRBV7-9 and TRBJ2-1; 10 bases line up with TRBD2. Germline V gene lookup returns CDR1 SEHNR and CDR2 FQNEAQ (reference sequence). The CDR3 runs 15 residues. With V trimmed by 2 bases and J by 4 bases, 2 bases remained unmatched. The CDR3 loop is CASSLILAGYNEQFF. The DNA of the CDR3 is TGTGCCAGCAGCTTAATACTAGCGGGGTACAATGAGCAGTTCTTC.